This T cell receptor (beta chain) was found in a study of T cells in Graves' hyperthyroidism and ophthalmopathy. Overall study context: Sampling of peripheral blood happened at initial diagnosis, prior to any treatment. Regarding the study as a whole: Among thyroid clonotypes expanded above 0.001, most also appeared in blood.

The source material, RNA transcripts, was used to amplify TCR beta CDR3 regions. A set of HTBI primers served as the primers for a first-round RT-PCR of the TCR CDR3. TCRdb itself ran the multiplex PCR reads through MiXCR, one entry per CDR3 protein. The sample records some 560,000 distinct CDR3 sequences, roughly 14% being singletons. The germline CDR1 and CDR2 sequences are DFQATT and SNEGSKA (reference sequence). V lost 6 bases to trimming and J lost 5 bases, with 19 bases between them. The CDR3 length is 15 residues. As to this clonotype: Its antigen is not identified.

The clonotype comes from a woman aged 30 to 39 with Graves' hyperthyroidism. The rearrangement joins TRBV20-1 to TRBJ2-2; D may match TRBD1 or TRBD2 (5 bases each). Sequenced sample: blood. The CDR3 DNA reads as TGCAGTGCGGTGCGTGGGGGTGGTCGGACCGGGGAGCTGTTTTTT. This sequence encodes CSAVRGGGRTGELFF.